Presented here are 21 T cell receptor beta chains from one specimen sequenced in a study of neurological immune-mediated disorders. TCRdb called the 5' RACE reads again in MiXCR, with one record for every CDR3 protein. Of approximately 38,000 distinct CDR3 sequences in the sample, around a tenth were seen once. The sequencing sample was made of CD4+ T cells from blood. The receptors were sampled from a woman in her twenties or thirties with HTLV-1-associated myelopathy (HAM/TSP).

There are many counts of this clonotype. The chain links TRBV20-1 to TRBJ1-1; D ambiguous. The CDR3 runs 12 residues. V was clipped by 3 bases and J by 3 bases, with 8 bases between them. CDR1 is DFQATT, CDR2 SNEGSKA, per germline (reference sequence). CDR3 loop: CSASTGYTEAFF. Here the CDR3 DNA reads TGCAGTGCTAGTACTGGCTACACTGAAGCTTTCTTT.

This clonotype was recorded at least ten times. This rearrangement joins TRBV29-1 to TRBJ2-7; maybe TRBD2 (5 bases). In germline, CDR1 is SQVTM, CDR2 ANQGSEA. With 4 bases removed from V and 5 bases from J, the gap between germline ends came to 9 bases. The CDR3 extends over 11 amino acids. This CDR3 is CSVVRDHEQYF. As DNA, the CDR3 is TGCAGCGTTGTACGGGATCACGAGCAGTACTTC.

This clonotype was seen ten or more times. The gene calls are TRBV11-2 and TRBJ1-5, with 8 bases aligning to TRBD1. CDR1 and CDR2 from the germline V gene are SGHAT and FQNNGV. The V segment lost 5 bases and the J segment 4 bases; nucleotides outside the gene matches: 1. The CDR3 covers 13 residues. Here the CDR3 reads CASSRQGNQPQHF. DNA of the CDR3: TGTGCCAGCAGCCGACAGGGGAATCAGCCCCAGCATTTT.

In its sample, this clonotype was seen many times. V and J are TRBV20-1 and TRBJ1-4, with D unclear. The CDR3 covers 14 residues. Germline V gene lookup returns CDR1 DFQATT and CDR2 SNEGSKA (reference sequence). V dropped 4 bases and J dropped 0 bases, with 9 bases sitting between them. CDR3 nucleotides: TGCAGTGCTACCCTGGCAACAACTAATGAAAAACTGTTTTTT. This sequence encodes CSATLATTNEKLFF.

The chain recombines TRBV20-1 with TRBJ1-1, with D hard to call. The V gene's germline CDR1 is DFQATT and CDR2 SNEGSKA (reference sequence). V was trimmed by 6 bases and J by 1 base, leaving 15 bases between them. This CDR3 region has 14 residues. DNA for the CDR3: TGCAGTGCCGGAATAGGTAGTAGGAACACTGAAGCTTTCTTT. Its translation is CSAGIGSRNTEAFF.

In regard to this clonotype: A much larger clone lies a single base off, so this may be a read error. This rearrangement joins TRBV5-1 to TRBJ1-1, with 8 bases matching TRBD1. Per germline, CDR1 SGHRS and CDR2 YFSETQ. The CDR3 is made up of 11 amino acids. In DNA, the CDR3 is TGCGTCAGCAGCTTGTCGGGACAGGTCCACTTC. It is translated as CVSSLSGQVHF.

This clonotype was detected many times. The rearrangement links TRBV6-1 to TRBJ2-4; 8 positions match TRBD1. CDR3 size: 14 residues. Germline CDR1 MNHNS, CDR2 SASEGT. The V segment lost 1 base and the J segment 7 bases; nucleotides outside the gene matches: 3. CDR3 DNA: TGTGCCAGCAGTGAAGGGACAGGGTCTAACATTCAGTACTTC. Encoded protein: CASSEGTGSNIQYF.

At least ten counts were recorded for this clonotype. The gene calls are TRBV11-2 and TRBJ1-1; TRBD1 matches 8 bases. Germline trimming cut 5 bases from V and 1 base from J; bases unmatched to any gene: 0. Per the germline V gene, CDR1 is SGHAT and CDR2 is FQNNGV. The CDR3 has 13 residues. The CDR3 nucleotides read TGTGCCAGCAGCGGACAGGGGAACACTGAAGCTTTCTTT. Translating gives CASSGQGNTEAFF. The variable domain in full, with the rest retrieved from reference TRBV11-2 and TRBJ1-1, is EAGVAQSPRYKIIEKRQSVAFWCNPISGHATLYWYQQILGQGPKLLIQFQNNGVVDDSQLPKDRFSAERLKGVDSTLKIQPAKLEDSAVYLCASSGQGNTEAFFGQGTRLTVV.

This clonotype was observed many times. V and J are TRBV20-1 and TRBJ1-1; 7 nucleotides line up with TRBD1. The V gene's germline CDR1 is DFQATT and CDR2 SNEGSKA (reference sequence). Trimming cost V 3 bases and J 2 bases; bases outside gene matches: 9. This CDR3 region has 15 residues. The CDR3 is CSASRDRIINTEAFF. The CDR3 DNA reads TGCAGTGCTAGTAGGGACAGAATAATAAACACTGAAGCTTTCTTT.

Many counts were recorded for this clonotype. This chain joins TRBV14 and TRBJ2-7; D not certain. This CDR3 is 15 amino acids long. The ends were cut back, 3 bases at V and 3 bases at J, with 15 bases in the middle. Germline V lookup: CDR1 SGHDN, CDR2 FVKESK. CDR3 sequence (DNA): TGTGCCAGCAGCCAGATCCTCTCGGGTTTCTACGAGCAGTACTTC. Its translation: CASSQILSGFYEQYF.

In its sample, this clonotype was seen many times. The V and J genes are TRBV5-1 and TRBJ1-5, with D hard to call. Germline V gene lookup returns CDR1 SGHRS and CDR2 YFSETQ. V was trimmed by 0 bases and J by 0 bases, leaving 7 bases between them. This CDR3 is 15 amino acids long. CDR3 DNA: TGCGCCAGCAGCTTGGTTCGGCATAGCAATCAGCCCCAGCATTTT. Protein product: CASSLVRHSNQPQHF. The complete variable domain, with remaining parts taken from reference TRBV5-1 and TRBJ1-5, reads KAGVTQTPRYLIKTRGQQVTLSCSPISGHRSVSWYQQTPGQGLQFLFEYFSETQRNKGNFPGRFSGRQFSNSRSEMNVSTLELGDSALYLCASSLVRHSNQPQHFGDGTRLSIL.

This clonotype was observed at least ten times. J is TRBJ2-2 and V is TRBV5-6; D remains unclear. The CDR3 contains 15 residues. V lost 0 bases and J lost 1, with 7 bases in between. Per germline, CDR1 SGHDT and CDR2 YYEEEE. CDR3 loop: CASSLETGNTGELFF. The CDR3 DNA sequence: TGTGCCAGCAGCTTGGAGACGGGGAACACCGGGGAGCTGTTTTTT.

This clonotype was counted at least ten times. This sequence joins TRBV20-1 and TRBJ1-1; no reliable D call. Between the trimmed V and J ends, which lost 7 bases and 2 bases, there was a span of 11 bases. This CDR3 has 12 residues. Germline V CDR1 and CDR2: DFQATT, SNEGSKA (reference sequence). CDR3 protein: CSVSRQNTEAFF. The DNA for the CDR3 is TGCAGTGTTAGCAGACAAAACACTGAAGCTTTCTTT.

This clonotype was observed many times. The chain joins TRBV5-8 to TRBJ1-3; unclear D gene. This CDR3 contains 16 residues. Germline lookup yields CDR1 SGHTS and CDR2 YDEGEE. The V and J ends lost 1 base and 2 bases respectively, with 13 bases between them. The CDR3 DNA is TGTGCCAGCAGCTTGACGGGGAGGGTAACTGGAAACACCATATATTTT. Translated: CASSLTGRVTGNTIYF.

This clonotype occurred many times. The rearrangement links TRBV18 to TRBJ1-2, with D possibly matching TRBD1 (5 bases). The CDR3 has 13 amino acids. From germline, CDR1 is KGHSH and CDR2 LQKENI. V lost 6 bases, J lost 1 base, and 9 bases lay in between. In DNA, the CDR3 is TGTGCCAGCTCCCGGGGACTTAACTATGGCTACACCTTC. It codes for CASSRGLNYGYTF.

This clonotype was found many times. The V call is TRBV6-5, the J call TRBJ1-2; D uncertain. There are 14 residues in the CDR3. Germline CDR1 MNHEY, CDR2 SVGAGI. The V gene lost 5 bases and the J gene lost 4 bases, with 14 bases spanning the gap. The CDR3 DNA reads as TGTGCCAGCAGTCCGAAGATTGGGATCTATGGCTACACCTTC. It encodes CASSPKIGIYGYTF.

This clonotype was seen at least ten times. The rearrangement joins TRBV20-1 to TRBJ2-5; 8 bases line up with TRBD1. Germline V gives CDR1 DFQATT, CDR2 SNEGSKA (reference sequence). CDR3 length equals 13 residues. J lost 5 bases, V lost 6 bases, and 8 bases had no gene match. The CDR3 DNA sequence: TGCAGTGCCGGGACAGGAGGAGGGGAGACCCAGTACTTC. It translates to CSAGTGGGETQYF.

This clonotype was seen many times. This chain connects TRBV29-1 to TRBJ2-3, with a weak D call TRBD2 (5 bases). V lost 0 bases to trimming and J lost 0 bases, with 13 bases between them. Germline loops: CDR1 SQVTM, CDR2 ANQGSEA. The CDR3 has 16 amino acids. The CDR3 DNA is TGCAGCGTTGAAGATAGGACTTCCTCTAGCACAGATACGCAGTATTTT. This sequence encodes CSVEDRTSSSTDTQYF.

The rearrangement uses TRBV7-2 and TRBJ2-7; 9 bases agree with TRBD2. This CDR3 is built from 15 residues. The germline V gene has CDR1 SGHTA and CDR2 FQGNSA. The J segment lost 7 bases and the V segment lost 1 base, leaving 8 bases of the junction unmatched. CDR3 residues: CASSLEVGGGAEQYF. For the CDR3, the DNA is TGTGCCAGCAGCTTAGAGGTCGGCGGGGGGGCTGAGCAGTACTTC.

This clonotype came up many times. The chain combines TRBV18 with TRBJ2-3; D unclear. Germline V gives CDR1 KGHSH, CDR2 LQKENI. CDR3 length: 13 amino acids. V was cut by 4 bases and J by 6 bases, with 11 bases left in between. In DNA form, the CDR3 reads TGTGCCAGCTCACGCGTATATGGGGATACGCAGTATTTT. It codes for CASSRVYGDTQYF.

This clonotype has ten or more counts. This chain joins TRBV20-1 and TRBJ1-5; 9 nucleotides line up with TRBD1. CDR1 and CDR2 from the germline V gene are DFQATT and SNEGSKA (reference sequence). The CDR3 contains 16 residues. The ends lost 0 bases at V and 5 bases at J; junction bases unmatched: 8. This CDR3 reads CSARDLDRGSDQPQHF. In DNA, the CDR3 is TGCAGTGCTAGAGATCTTGACAGGGGGAGCGATCAGCCCCAGCATTTT.